This T cell receptor (beta chain) was found in a study of CD8 T cells in ankylosing spondylitis. General study points: Reportedly, significant enrichment of disease-linked clones occurred in matched ankylosing spondylitis synovial fluid. A motif of 7 to 9 highly homologous TCR beta variants was seen as apparently characteristic of ankylosing spondylitis blood. As for the disease-linked clones, they showed a CD8+ phenotype and occurred at relatively low frequencies in peripheral blood.

The CDR3 has 15 residues. The junction had 5 bases not matched to a gene; V was cut back by 4 bases and J by 3 bases. Germline V gene sequence: CDR1 MGHRA, CDR2 YSYEKL. Ten or more counts support this clonotype. Its antigen is unidentified. For TCR beta, libraries came from quantitative 5'-RACE with molecular barcodes. TCRdb recomputed calls from the 5' RACE reads with MiXCR, one row per CDR3 protein. The data show fewer than 750,000 distinct CDR3 sequences, with 15% to 20% seen just once and 15% to 20% held by the top ten. The chain recombines TRBV4-1 with TRBJ2-5, with 10 bases fitting TRBD1. The material sequenced was blood, either unsorted or a sorted T cell fraction (not recorded which). The sequence came from a male donor with ankylosing spondylitis. CDR3 loop: CASSPPGTGEETQYF. Written as DNA, the CDR3 is TGCGCCAGCAGCCCGCCGGGGACAGGGGAAGAGACCCAGTACTTC.